This paragraph covers one T cell receptor beta chain sequence. Its antigen remains unidentified. Each single cDNA molecule received a unique molecular identifier. TCRdb called the 5' RACE reads again in MiXCR, with one record for every CDR3 protein. Counted here are about 59,000 distinct CDR3 sequences, 10% to 11% occurring once; the ten biggest clones make up approximately 1.7%. Trimming took 2 bases from V and 3 from J, leaving 7 bases between them. The CDR3 extends over 13 amino acids. The V gene's germline CDR1 is SGHAT and CDR2 FQNNGV. This sample stems from a study of early T cells in non-severe SARS-CoV-2 infection. About the research overall: Sequenced material consisted of bulk RNA (from unsorted whole blood), and chains were unpaired.

Study conclusions and caveats: In VDJdb matching, anti-spike CD8 responses were favored while private and CD4 specificities went missing.

The sample was whole blood. The TCR originated in an adult who was a healthcare worker with PCR-confirmed SARS-CoV-2 infection or an uninfected control (not recorded which). The rearrangement uses TRBV11-2 and TRBJ2-5, with unresolved D. The CDR3 is CASSLSLEETQYF. The CDR3 nucleotides are TGTGCCAGCAGCTTAAGTCTCGAAGAGACCCAGTACTTC.